A single sample gave rise to the 28 T cell receptor beta chains below, sequenced in a study of tissue T cells after allogeneic stem cell transplantation. Sequenced by immunoSEQ multiplex PCR; TCRdb stores in-frame clones only, minus some. The profile shows about 42,000 clones, about nine tenths of them singletons. The sequencing used blood, collected before transplantation. These receptors came from a woman aged 40-69 years who later had graft-versus-host disease after an allogeneic stem cell transplant.

This clone has only one observation. CDR3 loop: CAVLPPGTSGEETQYF. The CDR3 coding sequence is TGCGCCGTTCTCCCCCCGGGGACTAGCGGTGAGGAGACCCAGTACTTC. The V and J genes are TRBV10-2 and TRBJ2-5; 11 positions agree with TRBD2. CDR1 is WSHSY and CDR2 is SAAADI in the germline V gene. The CDR3 spans 16 residues. Trimming took 11 bases from V and 5 from J; bases not matched to a gene: 16.

The rearrangement uses TRBV30 and TRBJ2-1; the match to TRBD2 covers 9 bases. The germline V gene has CDR1 GTSNPN and CDR2 SVGIG (reference sequence). This CDR3 spans 17 amino acids. The trim removed 0 bases at V and 6 bases at J, leaving 12 bases unmatched. CDR3 DNA sequence: TGTGCCTGGAGTGTACCTCATGGTAGCGGGAGAGGCAATGAGCAGTTCTTC. It specifies CAWSVPHGSGRGNEQFF.

This chain joins TRBV3-1 (or the pseudogene TRBV3-2) and TRBJ2-7, with TRBD2 as a possible D gene (5 bases). The CDR3 has 15 amino acids. Between the trimmed V and J ends, which lost 4 bases and 3 bases, there was a span of 16 bases. CDR1 and CDR2 (germline): LGHDT, YNNKEL (reference sequence). The CDR3 is CASSPLGGSHYEQYF. CDR3 bases: TGTGCCAGCAGCCCCTTGGGCGGGTCTCACTACGAGCAGTACTTC.

The CDR3, as DNA: TGCAGCGTTCGTGGATACCTTTCCTACGAGCAGTACTTC. It specifies CSVRGYLSYEQYF. The chain is built from TRBV29-1 and TRBJ2-7; no clear D. The ends were cut back, 5 bases at V and 1 base at J, with 12 bases in the middle. This CDR3 has 13 amino acids. Germline values: CDR1 SQVTM, CDR2 ANQGSEA.

This chain connects TRBV19 to TRBJ1-4; D remains ambiguous. The CDR3 has 18 amino acids. V was pared by 3 bases and J by 2 bases, with 19 bases between. Germline CDR1 is LNHDA and CDR2 is SQIVND (reference sequence). The CDR3: CASSMSSRFGGTNEKLFF. CDR3 nucleotide sequence: TGTGCCAGTAGTATGAGTTCCAGGTTCGGTGGGACTAATGAAAAACTGTTTTTT. Full variable domain (missing parts from reference TRBV19 and TRBJ1-4): DGGITQSPKYLFRKEGQNVTLSCEQNLNHDAMYWYRQDPGQGLRLIYYSQIVNDFQKGDIAEGYSVSREKKESFPLTVTSAQKNPTAFYLCASSMSSRFGGTNEKLFFGSGTQLSVL.

The gene calls are TRBV10-2 and TRBJ2-7; possibly TRBD2 for D (5 bases). The CDR3 runs 16 residues. CDR1 and CDR2 (germline): WSHSY, SAAADI. The V gene lost 0 bases and the J gene lost 0 bases, with 12 bases spanning the gap. CDR3 region: CASSESVRESSYEQYF. CDR3 in DNA: TGCGCCAGCAGTGAGTCGGTGAGGGAGTCCTCCTACGAGCAGTACTTC.

The V gene is TRBV9, the J gene TRBJ2-1, with 7 nucleotides matching TRBD2. J lost 6 bases, V lost 1 base, and 7 bases had no gene match. The CDR3 is 15 residues long. Germline CDR1 and CDR2: SGDLS and YYNGEE. CDR3 residues: CASSVLAEGFNEQFF. The CDR3 bases are TGTGCCAGCAGCGTACTAGCGGAGGGCTTCAATGAGCAGTTCTTC.

The chain uses TRBV6-5 and TRBJ2-7; 9 bases map to TRBD1. With 11 bases clipped from V and 0 bases from J, the junction kept 2 bases outside the gene matches. Germline CDR1 is MNHEY and CDR2 is SVGAGI. The CDR3 sequence is 12 residues long. The CDR3 reads CAGQGTSYEQYF. The CDR3 bases are TGTGCCGGACAGGGGACCTCCTACGAGCAGTACTTC.

The rearrangement links TRBV5-1 to TRBJ1-1, with a possible D match to TRBD1 (5 bases). The CDR3 is 15 residues long. Deletions cut 4 bases from V and 2 bases from J, with 15 bases between. Germline V CDR1 and CDR2: SGHRS, YFSETQ. CDR3 sequence: CASSNPGTGNTEAFF. As DNA, the CDR3 is TGCGCCAGCAGCAACCCAGGGACGGGCAACACTGAAGCTTTCTTT.

This clone was detected only once. The chain recombines TRBV4-3 with TRBJ2-6; D perhaps matches TRBD1 (6 bases). This CDR3 has 16 residues. V lost 0 bases to trimming and J lost 3 bases, with 9 bases between them. Germline V gene data show CDR1 as LGHNA and CDR2 as YSLEER. The chain's CDR3 is CASSQEGGNGANVLTF. The CDR3 bases are TGCGCCAGCAGCCAAGAAGGGGGAAATGGGGCCAACGTCCTGACTTTC.

The chain employs TRBV6-5 and TRBJ2-7, with D possibly TRBD1 on 6 matching bases. The CDR3 loop spans 16 amino acids. V shed 2 bases and J shed 4 bases, with 18 bases lying between them. CDR1 is MNHEY and CDR2 is SVGAGI in the germline V gene. In nucleotides, the CDR3 is TGTGCCAGCAGTTACGGGGCAGGGGATCACCGTTACGAGCAGTACTTC. Translated: CASSYGAGDHRYEQYF.

The chain uses TRBV5-1 and TRBJ1-2; D ambiguous. The CDR3 is 14 amino acids. Trimming pared 1 base from V and 0 bases from J, leaving 7 bases between. Germline assignment: CDR1 SGHRS and CDR2 YFSETQ. CDR3 sequence reads: CASSLKETNYGYTF. For the CDR3, the DNA is TGCGCCAGCAGCTTGAAAGAAACTAACTATGGCTACACCTTC.

V is TRBV7-9 and J is TRBJ2-7; 7 bases are shared with TRBD1. V dropped 8 bases and J dropped 3; count of bases not matched to a gene: 4. This CDR3 spans 12 amino acids. Germline V gene lookup returns CDR1 SEHNR and CDR2 FQNEAQ (reference sequence). In DNA, the CDR3 is TGTGCCAGCCGTAACAGGGGCTACGAGCAGTACTTC. It is translated as CASRNRGYEQYF.

The rearrangement joins TRBV11-2 to TRBJ2-1; TRBD2 matches 14 bases. Germline V gene lookup returns CDR1 SGHAT and CDR2 FQNNGV. The ends lost 4 bases at V and 7 bases at J; junction bases unmatched: 6. This CDR3 is built from 16 residues. The CDR3 loop reads CASSSLTSGRGNEQFF. CDR3 sequence (DNA): TGTGCCAGCAGCTCGTTGACTAGCGGGAGGGGTAATGAGCAGTTCTTC.

The V gene is TRBV6-5, the J gene TRBJ1-4; no definite D call. The CDR3 runs to 13 residues. With 6 bases removed from V and 5 bases from J, the gap between germline ends came to 10 bases. The germline V gene encodes CDR1 MNHEY and CDR2 SVGAGI. The CDR3 DNA sequence: TGTGCCAGCAGCCTTACTATAAATGAAAAACTGTTTTTT. This gives the protein CASSLTINEKLFF.

The CDR3 loop reads CASSRGAGNQPQHF. The DNA of the CDR3 is TGTGCCAGTAGCCGGGGCGCGGGCAATCAGCCCCAGCATTTT. The gene calls are TRBV19 and TRBJ1-5, with D tentatively TRBD1 (5 bases). V was trimmed by 6 bases and J by 2 bases, leaving 11 bases between them. The CDR3 spans 14 residues. The germline V gene has CDR1 LNHDA and CDR2 SQIVND (reference sequence).

The chain links TRBV6-6 to TRBJ2-3; 9 bases align to TRBD1. J was trimmed by 1 base and V by 11 bases; bases with no gene match: 7. There are 14 residues in the CDR3. Germline values: CDR1 MNHNY, CDR2 SVGAGI (reference sequence). This CDR3 reads CAGKRDRGTDTQYF. CDR3 sequence (DNA): TGTGCCGGAAAAAGGGACAGGGGCACAGATACGCAGTATTTT.

This chain links TRBV11-2 with TRBJ1-2; tentative D call: TRBD1 (5 bases). This CDR3 spans 12 amino acids. Germline values: CDR1 SGHAT, CDR2 FQNNGV. Trimming pared 0 bases from V and 13 bases from J, leaving 12 bases between. The CDR3: CASSLEDGAGTF. The CDR3 DNA is TGTGCCAGCAGCTTAGAGGACGGGGCAGGCACCTTC.

The sample holds a few counts of this clone. This sequence joins TRBV5-1 and TRBJ1-3, with a possible D match to TRBD1 (5 bases). From germline, CDR1 is SGHRS and CDR2 YFSETQ. V lost 5 bases to trimming and J lost 1 base, with 19 bases between them. The CDR3 sequence is 17 residues long. The CDR3 is CASSLGDRDFSGNTIYF. The CDR3 coding sequence is TGCGCCAGCAGTCTAGGAGACAGAGACTTTTCTGGAAACACCATATATTTT.

This chain connects TRBV5-8 to TRBJ1-5, with 7 bases aligning to TRBD1. The CDR3 has 14 residues. V lost 0 bases to trimming and J lost 5 bases; unmatched junction nucleotides: 2. CDR1 and CDR2 (germline): SGHTS, YDEGEE. CDR3 sequence: CASSLGRGHQPQHF. CDR3 DNA: TGTGCCAGCAGCTTGGGAAGGGGGCATCAGCCCCAGCATTTT.

The rearrangement uses TRBV5-4 and TRBJ1-2; 9 bases line up with TRBD1. The CDR3 is 14 residues long. Germline CDR1 is SGHNT and CDR2 is YYREEE (reference sequence). After removal of 4 bases from V and 2 bases from J, the junction contained 3 bases not matched to a gene. CDR3 sequence reads: CASSTGGANYGYTF. The CDR3 DNA reads as TGTGCCAGCAGCACAGGGGGCGCGAACTATGGCTACACCTTC.

The chain carries TRBV6-2 or TRBV6-3 and TRBJ2-7; D ambiguous. The CDR3 sequence is 13 residues long. Germline V gene data show CDR1 as MNHEY and CDR2 as SVGEGT. V was cut by 4 bases and J by 7 bases, with 14 bases left in between. In nucleotides, the CDR3 is TGTGCCAGCAGTTCAAACACCATGAGGGAGCAGTACTTC. It yields the protein CASSSNTMREQYF.

The genes are TRBV6-5 and TRBJ2-1, with a tentative D call TRBD2 (6 bases). CDR1 and CDR2 from the germline V gene are MNHEY and SVGAGI. V gave up 2 bases and J gave up 4 bases, with 12 bases separating them. This CDR3 spans 15 amino acids. This CDR3 is CASSYRDGSYNEQFF. Written as DNA, the CDR3 is TGTGCCAGCAGTTACAGAGACGGGAGTTACAATGAGCAGTTCTTC.

The chain couples TRBV10-1 to TRBJ2-1; 7 bases fit TRBD1. V shed 1 base and J 8 bases; nucleotides not matched to a gene: 8. CDR1 and CDR2 (germline): WNHNN, SYGVQD (reference sequence). The CDR3 has 15 amino acids. The CDR3, as DNA: TGCGCCAGCAGTGAGTTTAACAGGGGTTTGGATGAGCAGTTCTTC. Translation: CASSEFNRGLDEQFF.

The chain combines TRBV10-3 with TRBJ1-2; the D gene is possibly TRBD1 (6 bases). Trimming removed 4 bases from V and 6 bases from J, with 12 bases in between. This CDR3 has 13 residues. Germline V gene lookup returns CDR1 ENHRY and CDR2 SYGVKD. CDR3: CAISATGVNGYTF. The CDR3 nucleotides read TGTGCCATCAGTGCGACAGGCGTTAATGGCTACACCTTC.

The table lists this clone with a few counts. V and J are TRBV6-1 and TRBJ1-1, with D possibly matching TRBD1 (6 bases). The length of the CDR3 is 15 residues. Trimming stripped 1 base from V and 8 bases from J, with 17 bases between. From germline, CDR1 is MNHNS and CDR2 SASEGT. This CDR3 is CASSEVGTRQKEAFF. Here the CDR3 DNA reads TGTGCCAGCAGTGAAGTCGGGACAAGGCAAAAGGAAGCTTTCTTT.

A single count supports this clone. The chain is built from TRBV3-1 (or the pseudogene TRBV3-2) and TRBJ2-5; possible D gene TRBD2, 5 bases. The V and J ends lost 1 base and 0 bases respectively, with 6 bases between them. The germline V gene encodes CDR1 LGHDT and CDR2 YNNKEL (reference sequence). The CDR3 is 14 amino acids. The CDR3 bases are TGTGCCAGCAGCCAAGCGCGGGACCAAGAGACCCAGTACTTC. Encoded protein: CASSQARDQETQYF.

J is TRBJ2-7 and V is TRBV7-9; the match to TRBD2 covers 8 bases. The CDR3 spans 12 residues. J lost 7 bases, V lost 5 bases, and 4 bases had no gene match. CDR1 and CDR2 (germline): SEHNR, FQNEAQ (reference sequence). This chain's CDR3 is CASSLGGGEQYF. The CDR3 DNA sequence: TGTGCCAGCAGCCTCGGCGGGGGGGAGCAGTACTTC.